The 23 T cell receptor beta chains presented below share a single source sample, sequenced in a study of T cell responses to AZD1222 COVID-19 vaccine. Some clones are missing from TCRdb's copy, which holds only in-frame ones; the method was immunoSEQ multiplex PCR. The sample carries around 88,000 clones, 89% recorded once. The sequences come from peripheral blood, collected on day 0 of MenACWY control vaccination. Receptors were obtained from an adult in good health.

This chain uses TRBV19 with TRBJ2-3; D is unclear. V lost 8 bases and J lost 1, with 13 bases in between. The CDR3 consists of 14 residues. The V gene's germline CDR1 is LNHDA and CDR2 SQIVND (reference sequence). CDR3: CASSRSGRTDTQYF. The CDR3 DNA reads TGTGCCAGTTCCCGGTCGGGTCGCACAGATACGCAGTATTTT.

This clone has more than one count but fewer than ten. The chain links TRBV28 to TRBJ1-2; D unclear. CDR3 length: 12 residues. Trimming took off 4 bases at V and 3 bases at J, with 6 bases between the two ends. Germline CDR1 and CDR2: MDHEN and SYDVKM. The CDR3 loop is CASSWVDYGYTF. The CDR3 DNA follows: TGTGCCAGCAGTTGGGTGGACTATGGCTACACCTTC.

The CDR3 protein is CASSQERGSAQRLFF. CDR3 DNA sequence: TGCGCCAGCAGCCAGGAAAGGGGGTCGGCCCAGCGGCTGTTTTTT. V usage is TRBV4-3 and J usage is TRBJ1-4; tentatively, D is TRBD1 (6 bases). The CDR3 totals 15 residues. CDR1 is LGHNA and CDR2 is YSLEER in the germline V gene. V was trimmed by 3 bases and J by 14 bases, leaving 22 bases between them.

This chain links TRBV29-1 with TRBJ1-3, with D unresolved. V lost 6 bases, J lost 0 bases, and 9 bases lay in between. This CDR3 has 13 residues. Germline V gene sequence: CDR1 SQVTM, CDR2 ANQGSEA. CDR3 loop: CSVTSGSGNTIYF. The DNA of the CDR3 is TGCAGCGTCACGTCAGGCTCTGGAAACACCATATATTTT.

The chain is built from TRBV6-1 and TRBJ1-5, with 9 bases identical to TRBD1. CDR3 length: 15 residues. V shed 3 bases and J 6 bases; nucleotides not matched to a gene: 6. Germline V gene data show CDR1 as MNHNS and CDR2 as SASEGT. The CDR3 DNA reads as TGTGCCAGCAGTGACGGGACAGGGTACGGTCAGCCCCAGCATTTT. Translated, it gives CASSDGTGYGQPQHF.

The count of this clone is one. The gene calls are TRBV19 and TRBJ2-7, with TRBD2 as a possible D gene (6 bases). Germline V gives CDR1 LNHDA, CDR2 SQIVND (reference sequence). V gave up 7 bases and J gave up 1 base, with 14 bases separating them. This CDR3 has 14 amino acids. The CDR3 loop is CASTPGTLSYEQYF. CDR3 bases: TGTGCCAGTACCCCCGGGACTTTGTCCTACGAGCAGTACTTC.

The genes are TRBV19 and TRBJ2-7, with 7 bases that match TRBD1. The CDR3 has 15 residues. Losses at the gene ends were 3 bases for V and 1 base for J; bases not matched to a gene: 6. Germline values: CDR1 LNHDA, CDR2 SQIVND (reference sequence). CDR3 sequence: CASSIGPTGSYEQYF. The DNA of the CDR3 is TGTGCCAGTAGTATTGGACCGACAGGGTCCTACGAGCAGTACTTC.

The CDR3 DNA reads TGTGCCAGCAGTCGGGACGGGTCCTACGAGCAGTACTTC. Protein product: CASSRDGSYEQYF. V is TRBV12-3 or TRBV12-4 and J is TRBJ2-7, with D possibly called TRBD1 or TRBD2 (5 bases each). Trimming removed 5 bases from V and 1 base from J, with 9 bases in between. The CDR3 covers 13 residues.

The V gene is TRBV18, the J gene TRBJ1-6; 10 bases are shared with TRBD1. Germline lookup yields CDR1 KGHSH and CDR2 LQKENI. The CDR3 extends over 14 amino acids. The junction had 7 bases not matched to a gene; V was cut back by 8 bases and J by 9 bases. Here the CDR3 reads CASATGTGASPLHF. Here the CDR3 DNA reads TGTGCCAGCGCGACCGGGACAGGGGCTTCACCCCTCCACTTT.

This chain joins TRBV28 and TRBJ1-1; a weak D match, TRBD1 (5 bases). The germline V gene has CDR1 MDHEN and CDR2 SYDVKM. This CDR3 comprises 11 residues. Trimming removed 3 bases from V and 10 bases from J, with 9 bases in between. The CDR3 DNA follows: TGTGCCAGCAGTTTTGAGGGACGAGCTTTCTTT. The encoded protein is CASSFEGRAFF.

The V gene is TRBV9, the J gene TRBJ2-5, with D perhaps given as TRBD1 or TRBD2 (5 bases each). Trimming took off 5 bases at V and 4 bases at J, with 15 bases between the two ends. The CDR3 has 14 residues. Germline CDR1 and CDR2: SGDLS and YYNGEE. The CDR3 DNA reads TGTGCCAGCAGTGACGCGAGGGGTGGAGAGACCCAGTACTTC. Translation: CASSDARGGETQYF.

V is TRBV5-5 and J is TRBJ2-1, with D unclear. Germline values: CDR1 SGHKS, CDR2 YYEKEE (reference sequence). This CDR3 has 15 residues. V was pared by 2 bases and J by 4 bases, with 13 bases between. DNA of the CDR3: TGTGCCAGCAGCTTTAACCCGTCGCCTTACAATGAGCAGTTCTTC. It encodes CASSFNPSPYNEQFF.

The chain carries TRBV7-3 and TRBJ1-1; D possibly corresponds to TRBD1 (6 bases). V lost 4 bases to trimming and J lost 0 bases, with 12 bases between them. This CDR3 has 15 amino acids. Germline CDR1 SGHTA, CDR2 FQGTGA. The CDR3 spells CASSSDSNMNTEAFF. Written as DNA, the CDR3 is TGTGCCAGCAGCTCGGACAGCAACATGAACACTGAAGCTTTCTTT. Using reference TRBV7-3 and TRBJ1-1 for the parts outside the CDR3, the full variable domain is GAGVSQTPSNKVTEKGKYVELRCDPISGHTALYWYRQSLGQGPEFLIYFQGTGAADDSGLPNDRFFAVRPEGSVSTLKIQRTERGDSAVYLCASSSDSNMNTEAFFGQGTRLTVV.

The V call is TRBV11-3, the J call TRBJ2-1; TRBD1 agrees at 7 bases. Germline V gene lookup returns CDR1 SGHNT and CDR2 YENEEA. With V trimmed by 0 bases and J by 8 bases, 10 bases remained unmatched. This CDR3 region has 16 residues. For the CDR3, the DNA is TGTGCCAGCAGCTTAGATCGGTATAGGGGGCGGGATGAGCAGTTCTTC. This encodes CASSLDRYRGRDEQFF.

The chain combines TRBV19 with TRBJ1-2, with 7 bases fitting TRBD1. The CDR3 length is 12 residues. V shed 8 bases, J shed 6 bases, and the junction held 6 bases outside the gene matches. Germline lookup yields CDR1 LNHDA and CDR2 SQIVND (reference sequence). The CDR3 protein is CASFQGGHGYTF. CDR3 nucleotides: TGTGCCAGTTTCCAAGGGGGCCATGGCTACACCTTC. The whole variable domain, filled in from reference TRBV19 and TRBJ1-2, reads DGGITQSPKYLFRKEGQNVTLSCEQNLNHDAMYWYRQDPGQGLRLIYYSQIVNDFQKGDIAEGYSVSREKKESFPLTVTSAQKNPTAFYLCASFQGGHGYTFGSGTRLTVV.

The gene calls are TRBV28 and TRBJ2-1; TRBD2 matches at 8 bases. Germline lookup yields CDR1 MDHEN and CDR2 SYDVKM. The CDR3 is made up of 14 amino acids. Germline trimming cut 8 bases from V and 0 bases from J; bases unmatched to any gene: 3. CDR3 protein: CASQRGGSYNEQFF. The CDR3 nucleotides read TGTGCCAGCCAACGGGGGGGCTCCTACAATGAGCAGTTCTTC.

The chain couples TRBV27 to TRBJ1-1, with 12 bases identical to TRBD1. The CDR3 covers 14 residues. Per the germline V gene, CDR1 is MNHEY and CDR2 is SMNVEV (reference sequence). Unmatched junction bases numbered 3, after V lost 6 bases and J lost 4 bases. Written as DNA, the CDR3 is TGTGCCAGCAGGGGACAGGGGGCGAGCACTGAAGCTTTCTTT. Translating gives CASRGQGASTEAFF.

The chain combines TRBV5-5 with TRBJ2-2, with D uncertain. V lost 1 base, J lost 4 bases, and 11 bases lay in between. Germline lookup yields CDR1 SGHKS and CDR2 YYEKEE (reference sequence). The CDR3 totals 15 residues. DNA of the CDR3: TGTGCCAGCAGCTTGCAAAGTGACATCACCGGGGAGCTGTTTTTT. Protein: CASSLQSDITGELFF. Full variable domain (outside the CDR3, taken from reference TRBV5-5 and TRBJ2-2): DAGVTQSPTHLIKTRGQQVTLRCSPISGHKSVSWYQQVLGQGPQFIFQYYEKEERGRGNFPDRFSARQFPNYSSELNVNALLLGDSALYLCASSLQSDITGELFFGEGSRLTVL.

The CDR3 spells CASSPGQNYGYTF. DNA of the CDR3: TGTGCCAGCAGCCCGGGACAGAACTATGGCTACACCTTC. The V and J genes are TRBV7-3 and TRBJ1-2; 7 positions match TRBD1. The germline V gene has CDR1 SGHTA and CDR2 FQGTGA. After removal of 5 bases from V and 2 bases from J, the junction contained 2 bases not matched to a gene. The CDR3 totals 13 residues.

The rearrangement joins TRBV5-6 to TRBJ1-6; TRBD1 is a possible D gene (6 bases). With 0 bases removed from V and 8 bases from J, the gap between germline ends came to 9 bases. The CDR3 runs to 14 residues. Germline V lookup: CDR1 SGHDT, CDR2 YYEEEE. The CDR3 sequence: CASSLERGDSPLHF. CDR3 coding DNA: TGTGCCAGCAGCTTGGAGAGGGGGGATTCACCCCTCCACTTT.

The chain has TRBV6-5 and TRBJ1-2; tentative D call: TRBD1 (5 bases). Germline CDR1 and CDR2: MNHEY and SVGAGI. The CDR3 covers 13 residues. The V end lost 5 bases, the J end lost 3 bases, and 10 bases lay between the germline ends. CDR3 protein: CASSRGRDYGYTF. In nucleotides, the CDR3 is TGTGCCAGCAGTCGGGGGAGGGACTATGGCTACACCTTC.

The V and J genes are TRBV24-1 and TRBJ2-5; D uncertain. This CDR3 is 16 amino acids long. The germline V gene has CDR1 KGHDR and CDR2 SFDVKD. Between the trimmed V and J ends, which lost 3 bases and 1 base, there was a span of 14 bases. CDR3 nucleotide sequence: TGTGCCACCAGTGATGGCAGTGGACGGCTCCAAGAGACCCAGTACTTC. Amino acid sequence: CATSDGSGRLQETQYF.

The chain couples TRBV7-9 to TRBJ1-2; D remains ambiguous. CDR3 length equals 13 residues. Per the germline V gene, CDR1 is SEHNR and CDR2 is FQNEAQ (reference sequence). Trimming cost V 3 bases and J 0 bases, with 5 bases left between them. The CDR3 loop is CASSFISNYGYTF. The CDR3 DNA is TGTGCCAGCAGCTTTATTTCTAACTATGGCTACACCTTC. Together with reference TRBV7-9 and TRBJ1-2, the CDR3 gives the full variable domain: DTGVSQNPRHKITKRGQNVTFRCDPISEHNRLYWYRQTLGQGPEFLTYFQNEAQLEKSRLLSDRFSAERPKGSFSTLEIQRTEQGDSAMYLCASSFISNYGYTFGSGTRLTVV.